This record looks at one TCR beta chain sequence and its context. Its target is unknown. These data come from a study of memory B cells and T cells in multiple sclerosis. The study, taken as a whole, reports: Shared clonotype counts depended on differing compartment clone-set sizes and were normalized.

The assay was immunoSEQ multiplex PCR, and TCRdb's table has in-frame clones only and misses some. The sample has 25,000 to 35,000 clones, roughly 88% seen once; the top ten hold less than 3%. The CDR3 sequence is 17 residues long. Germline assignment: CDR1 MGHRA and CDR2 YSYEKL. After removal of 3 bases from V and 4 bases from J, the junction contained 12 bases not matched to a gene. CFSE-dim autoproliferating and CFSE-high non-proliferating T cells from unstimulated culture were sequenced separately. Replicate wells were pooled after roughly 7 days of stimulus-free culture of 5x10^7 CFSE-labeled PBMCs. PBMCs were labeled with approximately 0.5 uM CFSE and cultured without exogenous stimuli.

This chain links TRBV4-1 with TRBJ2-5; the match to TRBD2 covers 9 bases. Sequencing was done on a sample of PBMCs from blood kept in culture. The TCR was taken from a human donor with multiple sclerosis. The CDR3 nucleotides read TGCGCCAGCAGCCATCCCCTAGCGGGGAGGGATTTAGAGACCCAGTACTTC. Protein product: CASSHPLAGRDLETQYF.